This T cell receptor beta chain was retrieved from a study of blood T cell repertoires in COVID-19. The overall study: PBMCs, B-cell-depleted T cells, or T cells provided the cDNA or gDNA that made up the material.

Source study methods: How many nucleated cells were present was estimated from reference gene primer amplification. Profiled with immunoSEQ multiplex PCR; TCRdb holds only in-frame clones, not every one. The DNA was the basis for D and trimming; V, J and clone size are from that table. There are 120,000 to 150,000 clones in the sample; over 80% occur only once, and 2.5% to 3% lies in the top ten. The ends were cut back, 2 bases at V and 2 bases at J, with 12 bases in the middle. Germline CDR1 SGHRS, CDR2 YFSETQ. The CDR3 extends over 15 amino acids. The chain joins TRBV5-1 to TRBJ2-3; D possibly corresponds to TRBD1 (6 bases). The source of this sequence is a woman aged 40 to 49 with active or convalescent COVID-19. Sequences were obtained from peripheral blood. The CDR3 nucleotides are TGCGCCAGCAGCTTAGACAGGCTCACCACAGATACGCAGTATTTT. Its protein is CASSLDRLTTDTQYF.